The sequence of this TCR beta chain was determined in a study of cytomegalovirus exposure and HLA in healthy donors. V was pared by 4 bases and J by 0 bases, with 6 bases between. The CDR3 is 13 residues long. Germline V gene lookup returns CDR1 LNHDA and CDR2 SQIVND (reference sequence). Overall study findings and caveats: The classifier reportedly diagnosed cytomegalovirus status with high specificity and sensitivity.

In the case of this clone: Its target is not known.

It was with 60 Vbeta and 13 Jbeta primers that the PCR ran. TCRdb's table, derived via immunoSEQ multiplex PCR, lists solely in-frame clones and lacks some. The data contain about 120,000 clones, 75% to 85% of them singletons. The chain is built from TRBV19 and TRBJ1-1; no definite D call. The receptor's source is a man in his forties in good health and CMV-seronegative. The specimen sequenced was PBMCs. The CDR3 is CASSRPLNTEAFF. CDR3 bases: TGTGCCAGTAGTAGGCCCTTGAACACTGAAGCTTTCTTT. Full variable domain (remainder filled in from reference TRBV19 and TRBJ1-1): DGGITQSPKYLFRKEGQNVTLSCEQNLNHDAMYWYRQDPGQGLRLIYYSQIVNDFQKGDIAEGYSVSREKKESFPLTVTSAQKNPTAFYLCASSRPLNTEAFFGQGTRLTVV.